This T cell receptor (beta chain) was sequenced for a study of OX40 agonist ivuxolimab in advanced cancers. The data were produced by immunoSEQ multiplex PCR, yet TCRdb's version contains in-frame clones alone and is incomplete. The repertoire holds tens of thousands of clones, with roughly nine tenths as singletons. The germline V gene encodes CDR1 SGHRS and CDR2 YFSETQ. The ends lost 4 bases at V and 2 bases at J; junction bases unmatched: 7. The CDR3 extends over 16 amino acids. The receptor was isolated from an adult with an advanced solid tumor such as melanoma, head and neck, liver or kidney cancer. The sample was CD4+ or CD8+ T cells sorted from blood, taken in a trial of the OX40 agonist ivuxolimab. The V and J genes are TRBV5-1 and TRBJ2-1; 9 nucleotides match TRBD2. The CDR3 DNA follows: TGCGCCAGCAGCCCAGATAGCGGGAGCACCTACAATGAGCAGTTCTTC. Encoded protein: CASSPDSGSTYNEQFF.